The rows below give T cell receptor beta chains drawn from one sample of a study of technical replicates of blood from a few donors. The repertoire was sequenced with immunoSEQ multiplex PCR; TCRdb's copy has only in-frame clones and lacks some. The data show approximately 59,000 clones, about 90% seen once. Specimen: PBMCs. These receptors were collected from a human donor in good health. Some clones in this sample may be carry-over from other donors' samples. The CDR3 runs from the conserved cysteine through the conserved F or W. The D gene is left open where the match is weak. Not every row has a clone size; where given, it reads once, few, many or a size class.

clone_size: .
v_call: TRBV5-4
d_call: TRBD1
j_call: TRBJ2-5
cdr3_nt: TGTGCCAGCAGGTCGGGACAGGTCCGGGAGACCCAGTACTTC
cdr3_aa: CASRSGQVRETQYF

clone_size: .
v_call: TRBV18
d_call: .
j_call: TRBJ1-2
cdr3_nt: TGTGCCAGCTCACTTAGGAGTTCGTTGGAGGCCGACTATGGCTACACCTTC
cdr3_aa: CASSLRSSLEADYGYTF

clone_size: once
v_call: TRBV5-6
d_call: .
j_call: TRBJ1-2
cdr3_nt: TGTGCCAGCAGCTTACCGACGGGTAACTATGGCTACACCTTC
cdr3_aa: CASSLPTGNYGYTF

clone_size: .
v_call: TRBV5-4
d_call: .
j_call: TRBJ2-1
cdr3_nt: TGTGCCAGCAGCTCCACTCAGCTCGGGGAGCAGTTCTTC
cdr3_aa: CASSSTQLGEQFF

clone_size: .
v_call: TRBV19
d_call: .
j_call: TRBJ2-7
cdr3_nt: TGTGCCAGTAAACAGGGTTACGAGCAGTACTTC
cdr3_aa: CASKQGYEQYF

clone_size: once
v_call: TRBV9
d_call: .
j_call: TRBJ2-7
cdr3_nt: TGTGCCAGCAGCATACAGGGCAGTTCCTACGAGCAGTACTTC
cdr3_aa: CASSIQGSSYEQYF

clone_size: .
v_call: TRBV7-8
d_call: TRBD1
j_call: TRBJ2-7
cdr3_nt: TGTGCCAGCAGCTTCGACAGGGTCCCCTCCTACGAGCAGTACTTC
cdr3_aa: CASSFDRVPSYEQYF

clone_size: once
v_call: TRBV5-1
d_call: TRBD1
j_call: TRBJ1-2
cdr3_nt: TGCGCCAGCAGCCCCCTCGGACAGGGACGGGATGGCTACACCTTC
cdr3_aa: CASSPLGQGRDGYTF

clone_size: .
v_call: TRBV5-1
d_call: .
j_call: TRBJ1-1
cdr3_nt: TGCGCCAGCAGCGTATTGGGGGGGAACACTGAAGCTTTCTTT
cdr3_aa: CASSVLGGNTEAFF

clone_size: .
v_call: TRBV15
d_call: .
j_call: TRBJ2-5
cdr3_nt: TGTGCCACCAGCAGACGACCGGGCCCCCGGGATGAGACCCAGTACTTC
cdr3_aa: CATSRRPGPRDETQYF

clone_size: .
v_call: TRBV7-8
d_call: .
j_call: TRBJ2-7
cdr3_nt: TGTGCCAGCCTCCCCAGGGGTGACAGTTACGAGCAGTACTTC
cdr3_aa: CASLPRGDSYEQYF

clone_size: once
v_call: TRBV19
d_call: TRBD2
j_call: TRBJ2-5
cdr3_nt: TGTGCCAGTAGTATTTTTGCGGGAGGCCAAGAGACCCAGTACTTC
cdr3_aa: CASSIFAGGQETQYF

clone_size: .
v_call: TRBV2
d_call: TRBD2
j_call: TRBJ2-3
cdr3_nt: TGTGCCAGCAGGGAGGGACTAGCGGGGGACACAGATACGCAGTATTTT
cdr3_aa: CASREGLAGDTDTQYF

clone_size: .
v_call: TRBV19
d_call: TRBD2
j_call: TRBJ2-3
cdr3_nt: TGTGCCAGCAGCGGACGGTCGGGCGGGAGGGAGTACACAGATACGCAGTATTTT
cdr3_aa: CASSGRSGGREYTDTQYF

clone_size: .
v_call: TRBV19
d_call: .
j_call: TRBJ2-7
cdr3_nt: TGTGCCAGTAGTCTCACCGGGGCCTACGAGCAGTACTTC
cdr3_aa: CASSLTGAYEQYF

clone_size: .
v_call: TRBV6-6
d_call: .
j_call: TRBJ2-3
cdr3_nt: TGTGCCAGCAGTTACGTCGGGAGTGGGTCAGATACGCAGTATTTT
cdr3_aa: CASSYVGSGSDTQYF

clone_size: .
v_call: TRBV18
d_call: TRBD1
j_call: TRBJ2-7
cdr3_nt: TGTGCCAGCTCACCAATTGGGACAGCAAGCTCCTACGAGCAGTACTTC
cdr3_aa: CASSPIGTASSYEQYF

clone_size: .
v_call: TRBV5-1
d_call: .
j_call: TRBJ2-2
cdr3_nt: TGCGCCAGCAGCTTGGTCCATGCGAACACCGGGGAGCTGTTTTTT
cdr3_aa: CASSLVHANTGELFF

clone_size: .
v_call: TRBV7-2
d_call: TRBD2
j_call: TRBJ2-1
cdr3_nt: TGTGCCAGCAGCCCTAGCGGAAATGAGCAGTTCTTC
cdr3_aa: CASSPSGNEQFF

clone_size: .
v_call: TRBV30
d_call: TRBD2
j_call: TRBJ2-1
cdr3_nt: TGTGCCTGGAGTTATGCGGGAGTTAGCTACAATGAGCAGTTCTTC
cdr3_aa: CAWSYAGVSYNEQFF

clone_size: .
v_call: TRBV19
d_call: .
j_call: TRBJ1-5
cdr3_nt: TGTGCCAGTAGTATAGGACAGCACTATAGCAATCAGCCCCAGCATTTT
cdr3_aa: CASSIGQHYSNQPQHF

clone_size: .
v_call: TRBV7-2
d_call: .
j_call: TRBJ2-3
cdr3_nt: TGTGCCAGCAGCTCCCAGAGGGGGGATACGCAGTATTTT
cdr3_aa: CASSSQRGDTQYF